This paragraph covers one TCR beta chain sequence. Its target is not known. The germline V gene encodes CDR1 MNHEY and CDR2 SMNVEV (reference sequence). The CDR3 extends over 14 amino acids. The V end lost 6 bases, the J end lost 4 bases, and 13 bases lay between the germline ends. Repertoires were generated with immunoSEQ multiplex PCR, while TCRdb's copy carries only in-frame clones and drops some. Of some 200,000 clones in the sample, 80% to 85% are singletons; the top ten hold 2.5% to 3%. This sample is drawn from a study of cytomegalovirus exposure and HLA in healthy donors. Study results and caveats: The study labeled 164 TCR beta chains cytomegalovirus-associated. A few of the chains that were CMV-associated were confirmed in vitro to be specific for CMV antigens.

Sequenced sample: PBMCs. The chain carries TRBV27 and TRBJ2-1; a weak D match, TRBD1 (6 bases). This TCR was recovered from a woman aged 18 to 35 in good health and CMV-seropositive. The CDR3 bases are TGTGCCAGCAGCTTCGGGACAAGATACAATGAGCAGTTCTTC. This gives the protein CASSFGTRYNEQFF.